Each of the 16 T cell receptor beta chains below was sequenced from the same sample in a study of regulatory T cells in long-lasting Graves disease. Time point defined: newly diagnosed GD, antithyroid drugs for less than 3 months. PBMC RNA was the source of the TCR library. TCR beta libraries were built with iRepertoire HTBI primers and Arm-PCR of CDR3 regions. Each CDR3 protein gets one entry after TCRdb re-called the multiplex PCR reads with MiXCR. The sample carries about 430,000 distinct CDR3 sequences, over 12% recorded once. These data were also reused for a study on T cells in Graves' hyperthyroidism and ophthalmopathy.

The sample was peripheral blood mononuclear cells (PBMCs), taken at new diagnosis, from a patient treated with antithyroid drugs. The receptors originated from a woman aged 40 to 50 with Graves disease.

CDR3 coding DNA: TGTGCCAGCAGCGGAGAGGGACTAGTTGCAGATACGCAGTATTTT. Amino acids: CASSGEGLVADTQYF. The chain combines TRBV9 with TRBJ2-3; 8 bases are shared with TRBD2. The CDR3 runs to 15 residues. CDR1 and CDR2 (germline): SGDLS, YYNGEE. The V segment lost 3 bases and the J segment 4 bases; nucleotides outside the gene matches: 7.

Ten or more counts support this clonotype. This chain links TRBV11-3 with TRBJ2-2; unclear D gene. The length of the CDR3 is 14 residues. Germline-derived CDR1 and CDR2 are SGHNT and YENEEA. Trimming took 5 bases from V and 4 from J, leaving 11 bases between them. CDR3: CASSRYSATGELFF. Written as DNA, the CDR3 is TGTGCCAGCAGCAGATATTCAGCCACCGGGGAGCTGTTTTTT.

At least ten counts were recorded for this clonotype. V gene TRBV7-2 combines with J gene TRBJ2-5, with D possibly being TRBD1 (6 bases). The germline V gene has CDR1 SGHTA and CDR2 FQGNSA. The CDR3 consists of 14 residues. Trimming removed 2 bases from V and 7 bases from J, with 14 bases in between. The CDR3 is CASSLSWQGRTQYF. The CDR3 bases are TGTGCCAGCAGCTTAAGTTGGCAGGGGCGGACCCAGTACTTC.

This clonotype was observed at least ten times. Relative to the germline gene, one junction end is altered; a read error may explain this. The V call is TRBV2, the J call TRBJ2-5, with TRBD2 as a possible D gene (6 bases). Germline V gene lookup returns CDR1 SNHLY and CDR2 FYNNEI. CDR3 size: 14 residues. The CDR3 DNA reads as TGTGCCAGCAGCCCCCGGGAGCGGCAAGGGACCCAGTACTTC. Residues: CASSPRERQGTQYF. The whole variable domain, remainder taken from reference TRBV2 and TRBJ2-5, is EPEVTQTPSHQVTQMGQEVILRCVPISNHLYFYWYRQILGQKVEFLVSFYNNEISEKSEIFDDQFSVERPDGSNFTLKIRSTKLEDSAMYFCASSPRERQGTQYFGPGTRLLVL.

The chain uses TRBV9 and TRBJ2-2, with D possibly TRBD2 on 7 matching bases. V shed 10 bases and J shed 5 bases, with 21 bases lying between them. Germline loops: CDR1 SGDLS, CDR2 YYNGEE. The CDR3 totals 15 residues. CDR3 amino acids: CAPTKGGQYTGELFF. As DNA, the CDR3 is TGTGCCCCCACCAAGGGGGGGCAGTATACCGGGGAGCTGTTTTTT.

In its sample, this clonotype was seen many times. CDR3 sequence: CASSARQDQPQHF. CDR3 nucleotides: TGTGCCAGCAGCGCACGACAGGATCAGCCCCAGCATTTT. V gene TRBV11-2 combines with J gene TRBJ1-5; D possibly corresponds to TRBD1 (6 bases). Germline V gene sequence: CDR1 SGHAT, CDR2 FQNNGV. The CDR3 has 13 residues. Trimming stripped 5 bases from V and 5 bases from J, with 10 bases between.

About this clonotype itself: Given a far larger clone just one base away, this is likely a sequencing read error. V is TRBV6-1 and J is TRBJ1-2; D ambiguous. Trimming removed 3 bases at V and 2 bases at J, with 10 bases between. The CDR3 sequence is 14 residues long. Germline CDR1 MNHNS, CDR2 SASEGT. The CDR3 is CASSETSGNYGYTF. CDR3 bases: TGTGCCAGCAGTGAGACAAGTGGCAACTATGGCTACACCTTC.

This clonotype showed up many times. The CDR3 sequence: CASSPAGTGRYNEQFF. CDR3 DNA sequence: TGTGCCAGCTCACCGGCCGGGACAGGACGCTACAATGAGCAGTTCTTC. The genes are TRBV18 and TRBJ2-1, with 8 positions matching TRBD1. Germline CDR1 and CDR2: KGHSH and LQKENI. The CDR3 runs to 16 residues. The ends lost 3 bases at V and 3 bases at J; junction bases unmatched: 7.

This clonotype has a count of ten or more. The chain has TRBV7-9 and TRBJ2-3; no clear D gene. CDR1 is SEHNR and CDR2 is FQNEAQ in the germline V gene (reference sequence). Trimming stripped 5 bases from V and 7 bases from J, with 7 bases between. The CDR3 is made up of 11 amino acids. The CDR3 is CASSPSYTQYF. CDR3 DNA sequence: TGTGCCAGCAGCCCATCTTATACGCAGTATTTT.

This clonotype was seen more than once but under ten times. The chain has TRBV10-2 and TRBJ1-3; D unresolved. This CDR3 is 14 amino acids long. CDR1 is WSHSY and CDR2 is SAAADI in the germline V gene. Deletions cut 6 bases from V and 0 bases from J, with 9 bases between. CDR3 DNA: TGCGCCAGCAGGTGCACGGGCTCTGGAAACACCATATATTTT. Translated, it gives CASRCTGSGNTIYF.

The V gene is TRBV27, the J gene TRBJ2-3; possibly TRBD1 for D (5 bases). Trimming took 0 bases from V and 5 from J, leaving 12 bases between them. CDR1 and CDR2 from the germline V gene are MNHEY and SMNVEV (reference sequence). This CDR3 has 15 residues. CDR3 protein: CASSLSPDTVDTQYF. CDR3 bases: TGTGCCAGCAGTTTATCCCCGGACACGGTAGATACGCAGTATTTT.

This clonotype showed up many times. The chain recombines TRBV7-8 with TRBJ1-5, with D perhaps TRBD1 (5 bases). Germline-derived CDR1 and CDR2 are SGHVS and FQNEAQ. This CDR3 contains 13 residues. The V end lost 5 bases, the J end lost 4 bases, and 9 bases lay between the germline ends. The CDR3 here is CASSQDKNQPQHF. Written as DNA, the CDR3 is TGTGCCAGCAGCCAGGACAAGAATCAGCCCCAGCATTTT. Combining the CDR3 with reference TRBV7-8 and TRBJ1-5 gives the whole variable domain GAGVSQSPRYKVAKRGQDVALRCDPISGHVSLFWYQQALGQGPEFLTYFQNEAQLDKSGLPSDRFFAERPEGSVSTLKIQRTQQEDSAVYLCASSQDKNQPQHFGDGTRLSIL.

Many counts were recorded for this clonotype. In DNA, the CDR3 is TGTGCCAGCAGCGATTTAGCGGGAACCACCTACGAGCAGTACTTC. Translating gives CASSDLAGTTYEQYF. This chain uses TRBV25-1 with TRBJ2-7, with 8 nucleotides matching TRBD2. The CDR3 length is 15 residues. The V gene's germline CDR1 is MGHDK and CDR2 SYGVNS. The V segment lost 6 bases and the J segment 2 bases; nucleotides outside the gene matches: 9.

This clonotype was seen at least ten times. The V call is TRBV12-3 or TRBV12-4, the J call TRBJ2-7, with D tentatively TRBD1 (6 bases). This CDR3 spans 12 amino acids. Trimming pared 6 bases from V and 2 bases from J, leaving 8 bases between. The CDR3 bases are TGTGCCAGCAGACAGGGCCCCTACGAGCAGTACTTC. It translates to CASRQGPYEQYF.

In the case of this clonotype: A read error may explain this, as a much larger clone is one base away. V gene TRBV20-1 combines with J gene TRBJ2-3; 9 bases match TRBD2. CDR3 length: 15 residues. With 5 bases clipped from V and 3 bases from J, the junction kept 9 bases outside the gene matches. The V gene's germline CDR1 is DFQATT and CDR2 SNEGSKA (reference sequence). In DNA form, the CDR3 reads TGCAGTGCTGAAATAGCGGGAGTGCGTACAGATACGCAGTATTTT. This translates into CSAEIAGVRTDTQYF.

There are many counts of this clonotype. The V gene is TRBV18, the J gene TRBJ2-3; D is unresolved. Trimming left V 3 bases short and J 6 bases short, with 7 bases between. The CDR3 sequence is 12 residues long. Germline CDR1 is KGHSH and CDR2 is LQKENI. The CDR3 nucleotides are TGTGCCAGCTCACCGGTGCGTGATACGCAGTATTTT. Translated: CASSPVRDTQYF.